This entry lists 15 T cell receptor beta chains sequenced from one sample in a study of T cells in Graves' hyperthyroidism and ophthalmopathy (dated by TCRdb to the late 2010s). Preparation of the library involved multiplex PCR. The sequencer was an Illumina HiSeq 2000. The TCR beta CDR3 regions were amplified from RNA transcripts. The first round of RT-PCR for the TCR CDR3 was performed with the HTBI primer set and the Qiagen OneStep RT-PCR kit. In TCRdb, the public reads were trimmed at Q25 with fastp and aligned with MiXCR, with productive beta chains retained. Rows with one shared CDR3 protein collapse into an entry with the most common genes and DNA. The sample includes 500,000 to 600,000 distinct CDR3 sequences, with 20% observed a single time. The leading ten clones occupy roughly 44% of the sample. The sample was blood. All receptors come from a man in his forties with Graves' ophthalmopathy.

This clonotype was picked up a small number of times. The rearrangement links TRBV2 to TRBJ2-3; possibly TRBD1 or TRBD2 for D (5 bases each). The CDR3 spans 14 residues. Germline CDR1 and CDR2: SNHLY and FYNNEI. The germline V and J ends were trimmed by 7 bases and 2 bases, with 13 bases remaining between them. The CDR3 region has the DNA TGTGCCAGCATCGGGACCAAGATCACAGATACGCAGTATTTT. It yields the protein CASIGTKITDTQYF. The complete variable domain, with remaining parts taken from reference TRBV2 and TRBJ2-3, reads EPEVTQTPSHQVTQMGQEVILRCVPISNHLYFYWYRQILGQKVEFLVSFYNNEISEKSEIFDDQFSVERPDGSNFTLKIRSTKLEDSAMYFCASIGTKITDTQYFGPGTRLTVL.

This clonotype appeared many times. The V and J genes are TRBV7-2 and TRBJ2-7; 7 bases line up with TRBD2. CDR3 size: 17 residues. With V trimmed by 5 bases and J by 2 bases, 15 bases remained unmatched. Per the germline V gene, CDR1 is SGHTA and CDR2 is FQGNSA. CDR3 loop: CASSLTGGEGLAYEQYF. The DNA for the CDR3 is TGTGCCAGCAGCCTTACAGGCGGGGAGGGACTTGCCTACGAGCAGTACTTC.

This clonotype was recorded many times. This chain joins TRBV2 and TRBJ2-3, with D unclear. V lost 3 bases and J lost 0, with 4 bases in between. The V gene's germline CDR1 is SNHLY and CDR2 FYNNEI. This CDR3 has 13 residues. The CDR3 DNA reads TGTGCCAGCAGTGATTTTAGCACAGATACGCAGTATTTT. Its translation: CASSDFSTDTQYF.

As regards this clonotype: Because it lacks the conserved phenylalanine or tryptophan at the end, this CDR3 is likely a read error. The chain recombines TRBV20-1 with TRBJ1-1; tentatively, D is TRBD1 (5 bases). The CDR3 loop spans 14 amino acids. Germline CDR1 is DFQATT and CDR2 is SNEGSKA (reference sequence). V was trimmed by 6 bases and J by 2 bases, leaving 16 bases between them. The CDR3 DNA is TGCAGTGCCGCAGGGAAACGGGCTAACACTGAAGCTTTCTCT. This codes for CSAAGKRANTEAFS.

At least ten counts were recorded for this clonotype. The V and J genes are TRBV7-2 and TRBJ1-1; 11 bases fit TRBD1. CDR1 is SGHTA, CDR2 FQGNSA, per germline. V dropped 6 bases and J dropped 4; count of bases not matched to a gene: 7. This CDR3 contains 15 residues. The CDR3 loop is CASSLGQGARTEAFF. The CDR3, as DNA: TGTGCCAGCAGTCTCGGACAGGGGGCGCGCACTGAAGCTTTCTTT.

The table lists this clonotype with a few counts. The chain employs TRBV3-1 and TRBJ2-2; D gene unclear. V gave up 4 bases and J gave up 0 bases, with 12 bases separating them. The CDR3 sequence is 16 residues long. Germline V gene lookup returns CDR1 LGHDT and CDR2 YNNKEL (reference sequence). DNA for the CDR3: TGTGCCAGCAGCCCCCCTACTGCCGCGAACACCGGGGAGCTGTTTTTT. Its protein product is CASSPPTAANTGELFF.

The genes are TRBV27 and TRBJ1-5; D is uncertain. CDR3 size: 15 residues. The V gene lost 6 bases and the J gene lost 3 bases, with 15 bases spanning the gap. CDR1 MNHEY and CDR2 SMNVEV come from the germline V gene (reference sequence). In DNA, the CDR3 is TGTGCCAGCAGGCACTCGGGGAGGCCCAATCAGCCCCAGCATTTT. It codes for CASRHSGRPNQPQHF.

This clonotype was observed at least ten times. This chain joins TRBV28 and TRBJ1-1, with TRBD1 identical over 11 bases. Germline CDR1 reads MDHEN; CDR2 reads SYDVKM. Trimming took 6 bases from V and 5 from J; bases not matched to a gene: 8. The CDR3 extends over 15 amino acids. The CDR3 DNA reads as TGTGCCAGCAGCTCCCCCGGACAGGGGGCTACTGAAGCTTTCTTT. This gives the protein CASSSPGQGATEAFF.

This clonotype was recorded a few times. The chain links TRBV27 to TRBJ2-7; TRBD1 is a possible D gene (6 bases). Germline V lookup: CDR1 MNHEY, CDR2 SMNVEV (reference sequence). The CDR3 totals 19 residues. The V end lost 5 bases, the J end lost 7 bases, and 33 bases lay between the germline ends. As DNA, the CDR3 is TGTGCCAGCAGTCGATTACTGGGGGCGCCGGGCCGCACGGGGACGGAGCAGTACTTC. Translated: CASSRLLGAPGRTGTEQYF.

This chain connects TRBV24-1 to TRBJ2-3, with 8 bases that match TRBD1. CDR1 is KGHDR, CDR2 SFDVKD, per germline. This CDR3 has 15 amino acids. V lost 4 bases, J lost 5 bases, and 7 bases stayed unmatched. The CDR3 sequence is CATSEATGVEDTQYF. The DNA of the CDR3 is TGTGCCACCAGTGAGGCGACAGGGGTTGAAGATACGCAGTATTTT.

In this sample, this clonotype turned up many times. V gene TRBV20-1 combines with J gene TRBJ2-7; 16 positions match TRBD2. The CDR3 runs 17 residues. V was clipped by 5 bases and J by 7 bases; unmatched bases: 14. Per the germline V gene, CDR1 is DFQATT and CDR2 is SNEGSKA (reference sequence). The CDR3 loop is CSAGHAGTSGRAREQYF. DNA for the CDR3: TGCAGTGCTGGACATGCCGGGACTAGCGGGAGGGCAAGGGAGCAGTACTTC.

This clonotype was seen a few times. The rearrangement uses TRBV11-2 and TRBJ2-1; perhaps D is TRBD1 or TRBD2 (5 bases each). Germline CDR1 and CDR2: SGHAT and FQNNGV. The CDR3 spans 14 residues. Trimming left V 4 bases short and J 10 bases short, with 17 bases between. The CDR3 is CASSWDRLPGEQFF. For the CDR3, the DNA is TGTGCCAGCAGCTGGGACCGTCTCCCCGGCGAGCAGTTCTTC.

This clonotype was picked up a small number of times. The V call is TRBV9, the J call TRBJ2-1; D uncertain. CDR1 and CDR2 (germline): SGDLS, YYNGEE. V lost 0 bases and J lost 3, with 16 bases in between. The CDR3 sequence is 17 residues long. CDR3 region: CASSVDPYGVLYNEQFF. The DNA for the CDR3 is TGTGCCAGCAGCGTAGACCCTTATGGGGTCCTCTACAATGAGCAGTTCTTC. Based on the CDR3 plus reference TRBV9 and TRBJ2-1, the full variable domain is DSGVTQTPKHLITATGQRVTLRCSPRSGDLSVYWYQQSLDQGLQFLIQYYNGEERAKGNILERFSAQQFPDLHSELNLSSLELGDSALYFCASSVDPYGVLYNEQFFGPGTRLTVL.

This clonotype has a count of ten or more. The gene calls are TRBV7-2 and TRBJ2-7, with a possible D match to TRBD2 (5 bases). The V gene's germline CDR1 is SGHTA and CDR2 FQGNSA. The germline V and J ends were trimmed by 5 bases and 0 bases, with 26 bases remaining between them. The CDR3 contains 19 residues. CDR3 bases: TGTGCCAGCAGCCCTAACCGGGGATGGCAGACCACCCTCTCCTACGAGCAGTACTTC. The encoded protein is CASSPNRGWQTTLSYEQYF.

This clonotype was counted at least ten times. This chain connects TRBV12-3 or TRBV12-4 to TRBJ1-5; no reliable D call. This CDR3 has 14 amino acids. V was shortened by 7 bases and J by 0 bases, with 10 bases between the two germline ends. CDR3 coding DNA: TGTGCCAGCACTACGGAGAATAGCAATCAGCCCCAGCATTTT. Translation gives CASTTENSNQPQHF.